This entry lists 30 T cell receptor beta chains sequenced from one sample in a study of immune evolution from preneoplasia to lung adenocarcinoma. Sequencing used immunoSEQ multiplex PCR; TCRdb keeps in-frame clones, though not all of them. The table includes 11,000 to 15,000 clones, around 80% detected once. Material for sequencing was FFPE minimally invasive lung adenocarcinoma tissue. These receptors were taken from a person between 65 and 79 years old with lung adenocarcinoma.

The table lists this clone with a few counts. This sequence joins TRBV4-2 and TRBJ2-2; 15 bases are a match to TRBD2. V lost 4 bases to trimming and J lost 4 bases; unmatched junction nucleotides: 4. The V gene's germline CDR1 is LGHNA and CDR2 YNFKEQ. The CDR3 loop spans 17 amino acids. The CDR3 DNA reads as TGTGCCAGCAGCCCCGGGACTAGCGGGAGGAGCACCGGGGAGCTGTTTTTT. Protein product: CASSPGTSGRSTGELFF.

The rearrangement uses TRBV11-3 and TRBJ2-5; D might be TRBD2 (5 bases). V was cut by 5 bases and J by 5 bases, with 15 bases left in between. Germline V lookup: CDR1 SGHNT, CDR2 YENEEA. The CDR3 runs 14 residues. The CDR3 region is CASSKGAGKETQYF. CDR3 bases: TGTGCCAGCAGCAAAGGCGCCGGGAAGGAGACCCAGTACTTC.

This rearrangement joins TRBV28 to TRBJ2-1, with D tentatively TRBD1 or TRBD2 (5 bases each). This CDR3 has 15 residues. Trimming removed 6 bases at V and 8 bases at J, with 20 bases between. Germline loops: CDR1 MDHEN, CDR2 SYDVKM. The CDR3 sequence: CASRSPRVGGDEQFF. CDR3 nucleotide sequence: TGTGCCAGCAGGTCCCCCAGGGTTGGGGGTGATGAGCAGTTCTTC. Full variable domain (rest looked up from reference TRBV28 and TRBJ2-1): DVKVTQSSRYLVKRTGEKVFLECVQDMDHENMFWYRQDPGLGLRLIYFSYDVKMKEKGDIPEGYSVSREKKERFSLILESASTNQTSMYLCASRSPRVGGDEQFFGPGTRLTVL.

The genes are TRBV30 and TRBJ1-3; 7 bases agree with TRBD1. The CDR3 is made up of 13 amino acids. Losses at the gene ends were 7 bases for V and 1 base for J; bases not matched to a gene: 4. In germline, CDR1 is GTSNPN, CDR2 SVGIG (reference sequence). CDR3 sequence: CAFRGGSGNTIYF. The CDR3 nucleotides read TGTGCCTTCAGGGGGGGGTCTGGAAACACCATATATTTT.

The V call is TRBV19, the J call TRBJ1-4, with 7 bases lining up with TRBD1. The germline V gene encodes CDR1 LNHDA and CDR2 SQIVND (reference sequence). V was clipped by 5 bases and J by 8 bases; unmatched bases: 11. The length of the CDR3 is 15 residues. The CDR3, as DNA: TGTGCCAGTAGTGCTCAGGGGGTCGGGGCAGAAAAACTGTTTTTT. This encodes CASSAQGVGAEKLFF. The full variable domain, rest sourced from reference TRBV19 and TRBJ1-4, is DGGITQSPKYLFRKEGQNVTLSCEQNLNHDAMYWYRQDPGQGLRLIYYSQIVNDFQKGDIAEGYSVSREKKESFPLTVTSAQKNPTAFYLCASSAQGVGAEKLFFGSGTQLSVL.

The rearrangement uses TRBV30 and TRBJ1-1, with D possibly TRBD1 on 6 matching bases. Germline-derived CDR1 and CDR2 are GTSNPN and SVGIG (reference sequence). The length of the CDR3 is 14 residues. V lost 5 bases and J 0 bases, leaving 13 bases between the germline ends. Here the CDR3 reads CAWEKDSLNTEAFF. DNA of the CDR3: TGTGCCTGGGAAAAGGACAGCTTGAACACTGAAGCTTTCTTT.

The rearrangement joins TRBV5-4 to TRBJ1-6; perhaps TRBD1 as D (5 bases). This CDR3 is 12 amino acids long. Germline V lookup: CDR1 SGHNT, CDR2 YYREEE (reference sequence). Trimming pared 1 base from V and 11 bases from J, leaving 7 bases between. The CDR3 protein is CASSLLGAPLHF. The CDR3 coding sequence is TGTGCCAGCAGCTTGTTAGGGGCACCCCTCCACTTT.

The chain employs TRBV5-1 and TRBJ1-3, with D perhaps TRBD1 (6 bases). Germline V CDR1 and CDR2: SGHRS, YFSETQ. V dropped 5 bases and J dropped 4 bases, with 13 bases sitting between them. This CDR3 spans 14 amino acids. The CDR3 bases are TGCGCCAGCAGTTCTTCAGGGACAGGAAACACCATATATTTT. Translated, it gives CASSSSGTGNTIYF.

The chain combines TRBV10-3 with TRBJ2-1; 10 bases align to TRBD2. In germline, CDR1 is ENHRY, CDR2 SYGVKD. After removal of 4 bases from V and 5 bases from J, the junction contained 11 bases not matched to a gene. This CDR3 has 17 residues. The CDR3 sequence: CAISGRTSGWGDNEQFF. CDR3 DNA: TGTGCCATCAGTGGCCGGACTAGCGGATGGGGGGACAATGAGCAGTTCTTC.

Judged by abundance, this clone is medium-sized. The chain employs TRBV29-1 and TRBJ1-1, with D possibly matching TRBD1 (5 bases). The CDR3 has 13 residues. The germline V gene encodes CDR1 SQVTM and CDR2 ANQGSEA. Trimming removed 3 bases from V and 1 base from J, with 9 bases in between. The CDR3: CSVDGHRNTEAFF. The CDR3, as DNA: TGCAGCGTTGATGGACACAGGAACACTGAAGCTTTCTTT.

V usage is TRBV29-1 and J usage is TRBJ2-7; 10 bases are shared with TRBD1. CDR3 length: 13 amino acids. Germline CDR1 and CDR2: SQVTM and ANQGSEA. The ends lost 6 bases at V and 2 bases at J; junction bases unmatched: 4. CDR3: CSVAGQGPYEQYF. CDR3 DNA: TGCAGCGTGGCGGGACAGGGGCCCTACGAGCAGTACTTC.

The rearrangement uses TRBV15 and TRBJ2-3; TRBD2 is a possible D gene (6 bases). The CDR3 extends over 15 amino acids. The V end was cut by 1 base, the J end by 1 base, with 9 bases between. Per germline, CDR1 LNHNV and CDR2 YYDKDF (reference sequence). The CDR3 DNA reads as TGTGCCACCAGCAGAGGGGGACTTGGCACAGATACGCAGTATTTT. Its translation is CATSRGGLGTDTQYF. Combining the CDR3 with reference TRBV15 and TRBJ2-3 gives the whole variable domain DAMVIQNPRYQVTQFGKPVTLSCSQTLNHNVMYWYQQKSSQAPKLLFHYYDKDFNNEADTPDNFQSRRPNTSFCFLDIRSPGLGDTAMYLCATSRGGLGTDTQYFGPGTRLTVL.

The chain has TRBV11-2 and TRBJ2-3, with 7 bases lining up with TRBD1. This CDR3 comprises 14 residues. The V gene's germline CDR1 is SGHAT and CDR2 FQNNGV. J gave up 0 bases and V 3 bases, and 0 bases lay outside the gene matches. The CDR3 DNA reads as TGTGCCAGCAGCTTGACAGGGAGCACAGATACGCAGTATTTT. It specifies CASSLTGSTDTQYF.

This sequence joins TRBV27 and TRBJ1-5, with TRBD1 identical over 11 bases. The CDR3 has 14 amino acids. J was trimmed by 7 bases and V by 5 bases; bases with no gene match: 4. Germline V gene sequence: CDR1 MNHEY, CDR2 SMNVEV (reference sequence). CDR3 coding DNA: TGTGCCAGCAGTAACCGGGACAGGGGGCAGCCCCAGCATTTT. It yields the protein CASSNRDRGQPQHF.

This chain connects TRBV7-3 to TRBJ1-1, with unresolved D. Per germline, CDR1 SGHTA and CDR2 FQGTGA. Trimming removed 5 bases at V and 2 bases at J, with 9 bases between. This CDR3 spans 13 amino acids. CDR3 amino acids: CASSQTFNTEAFF. Here the CDR3 DNA reads TGTGCCAGCAGCCAGACTTTTAACACTGAAGCTTTCTTT.

The chain recombines TRBV7-9 with TRBJ1-2, with D perhaps matching TRBD1 (6 bases). The V gene lost 5 bases and the J gene lost 5 bases, with 15 bases spanning the gap. Germline CDR1 SEHNR, CDR2 FQNEAQ (reference sequence). There are 14 residues in the CDR3. Here the CDR3 DNA reads TGTGCCAGCAGCACAGAGGGGGTAGGGTATGGCTACACCTTC. Protein product: CASSTEGVGYGYTF.

The rearrangement joins TRBV30 to TRBJ1-4; D gene uncertain. Germline V CDR1 and CDR2: GTSNPN, SVGIG (reference sequence). With 2 bases removed from V and 5 bases from J, the gap between germline ends came to 3 bases. The CDR3 is made up of 11 amino acids. DNA of the CDR3: TGTGCCTGGAGTTTAAATGAAAAACTGTTTTTT. Translating it yields CAWSLNEKLFF.

This chain joins TRBV18 and TRBJ1-4; D is perhaps TRBD1 (5 bases). There are 15 residues in the CDR3. V was clipped by 3 bases and J by 5 bases, with 13 bases between them. The germline V gene encodes CDR1 KGHSH and CDR2 LQKENI. The DNA of the CDR3 is TGTGCCAGCTCACCTTCGACAGCCAAAAATGAAAAACTGTTTTTT. It yields the protein CASSPSTAKNEKLFF.

In DNA form, the CDR3 reads TGTGCCAGCAGCTGGGGACTAGCGGGGGGAATAGATACGCAGTATTTT. This gives the protein CASSWGLAGGIDTQYF. The chain carries TRBV9 and TRBJ2-3, with TRBD2 matching 15 bases. Trimming took 4 bases from V and 5 from J; bases not matched to a gene: 5. CDR3 length equals 16 residues. The germline gives CDR1 SGDLS, CDR2 YYNGEE.

This chain uses TRBV2 with TRBJ2-7; D is unresolved. The CDR3 runs 12 residues. The germline V and J ends were trimmed by 3 bases and 6 bases, with 9 bases remaining between them. The germline CDR1 and CDR2 sequences are SNHLY and FYNNEI. The CDR3 loop reads CASSDSPLEQYF. The CDR3 coding sequence is TGTGCCAGCAGTGACTCTCCCCTCGAGCAGTACTTC.

This clone was detected a few times. V is TRBV19 and J is TRBJ1-5, with a possible D match to TRBD1 (6 bases). The CDR3 is made up of 15 amino acids. Germline V gene data show CDR1 as LNHDA and CDR2 as SQIVND (reference sequence). Deletions cut 6 bases from V and 5 bases from J, with 17 bases between. The CDR3 coding sequence is TGTGCCAGTAGGATCTTACAGGGTAGGGATCAGCCCCAGCATTTT. Translating it yields CASRILQGRDQPQHF.

V gene TRBV11-2 combines with J gene TRBJ1-1; possible D gene TRBD1, 5 bases. Trimming pared 5 bases from V and 3 bases from J, leaving 22 bases between. This CDR3 has 17 amino acids. In germline, CDR1 is SGHAT, CDR2 FQNNGV. The CDR3 nucleotides read TGTGCCAGCAGCCCCCGTCAGGGAAGTACGAGGTACACTGAAGCTTTCTTT. Translation: CASSPRQGSTRYTEAFF.

About this clone itself: The junction departs from germline at one end; a sequencing error may be responsible. The chain couples TRBV7-7 to TRBJ1-3; 8 bases align to TRBD1. The CDR3 consists of 16 residues. Germline CDR1 and CDR2: SSHAT and FNYEAQ (reference sequence). CDR3 region: CASSFPGGPPGNTIYF. The CDR3 nucleotides read TGTGCTAGCAGCTTCCCAGGGGGCCCTCCTGGAAACACCATATATTTT.

This sequence joins TRBV5-8 and TRBJ1-2; 7 bases align to TRBD1. The CDR3 is 15 residues long. V shed 6 bases, J shed 2 bases, and the junction held 10 bases outside the gene matches. Germline CDR1 reads SGHTS; CDR2 reads YDEGEE. This chain's CDR3 is CASTDRATVNYGYTF. The CDR3 DNA reads as TGTGCCAGCACCGACAGGGCCACAGTCAACTATGGCTACACCTTC. Variable domain in full (rest from reference TRBV5-8 and TRBJ1-2): EAGVTQSPTHLIKTRGQQATLRCSPISGHTSVYWYQQALGLGLQFLLWYDEGEERNRGNFPPRFSGRQFPNYSSELNVNALELEDSALYLCASTDRATVNYGYTFGSGTRLTVV.

The chain employs TRBV6-5 and TRBJ1-1, with D maybe TRBD1 (6 bases). The V gene lost 2 bases and the J gene lost 8 bases, with 9 bases spanning the gap. Germline CDR1 and CDR2: MNHEY and SVGAGI. The CDR3 is made up of 12 amino acids. CDR3 nucleotides: TGTGCCAGCAGTTACACAGGGTCAGAAGCTTTCTTT. Protein: CASSYTGSEAFF.

The chain uses TRBV6-5 and TRBJ2-2; D is undetermined. Germline assignment: CDR1 MNHEY and CDR2 SVGAGI. Between the trimmed V and J ends, which lost 0 bases and 3 bases, there was a span of 8 bases. The CDR3 covers 15 residues. The CDR3 loop is CASSYSDTYTGELFF. The CDR3 region has the DNA TGTGCCAGCAGTTACTCCGACACCTACACCGGGGAGCTGTTTTTT.

The CDR3 region is CASIREAGTPGEQYF. The DNA of the CDR3 is TGTGCCAGCATTAGGGAGGCCGGGACTCCTGGCGAGCAGTACTTC. The V and J genes are TRBV6-6 and TRBJ2-7; TRBD2 is a possible D gene (6 bases). Germline CDR1 reads MNHNY; CDR2 reads SVGAGI (reference sequence). Trimming cost V 7 bases and J 6 bases, with 22 bases left between them. The CDR3 has 15 residues.

The J gene is TRBJ1-1, the V gene TRBV19, with 12 bases aligning to TRBD1. V was clipped by 10 bases and J by 4 bases; unmatched bases: 4. CDR3 length: 13 amino acids. Per germline, CDR1 LNHDA and CDR2 SQIVND (reference sequence). The chain's CDR3 is CATGQGAGTEAFF. CDR3 in DNA: TGTGCCACGGGACAGGGGGCTGGCACTGAAGCTTTCTTT.

About this clone: A much more abundant neighbour one base away suggests this may be a read error. The same CDR3 is also encoded by other DNA sequences in this sample. The chain combines TRBV18 with TRBJ2-7; D call uncertain. Germline CDR1 is KGHSH and CDR2 is LQKENI. The CDR3 length is 16 residues. The ends were cut back, 2 bases at V and 1 base at J, with 15 bases in the middle. DNA of the CDR3: TGTGCCAGCTCACCATATTCCGGAACGGCTTCCTACGAGCAGTACTTC. As protein: CASSPYSGTASYEQYF.

This chain's CDR3 is CASSVTSGESEQYF. DNA for the CDR3: TGTGCCAGCAGCGTGACTAGCGGGGAGTCCGAGCAGTACTTC. The rearrangement links TRBV11-3 to TRBJ2-7; 11 nucleotides line up with TRBD2. Per the germline V gene, CDR1 is SGHNT and CDR2 is YENEEA. The CDR3 spans 14 residues. J was trimmed by 6 bases and V by 5 bases; bases with no gene match: 6.